The 2 T cell receptor beta chains in this list originate from one sample, sequenced in a study of shared clonotypes between healthy human individuals. Selected positively for CCR7 and CD45RO-negative, naive CD8 cells excluded terminally differentiated effector memory CD45RA+ cells. Method: immunoSEQ multiplex PCR; TCRdb's copy keeps in-frame clones and lacks some. This repertoire shows about 680,000 clones, about 91% found once; its top ten account for 20% to 25%. Sequencing was done on a sample of naive CD8+ T cells sorted from blood. The receptor set was obtained from a man in his thirties or forties in good health.

This clone came up a few times. Since a much larger clone is just one base distant, this may be a read error. This CDR3 is also generated by other DNA sequences in the sample. The rearrangement links TRBV2 to TRBJ2-1; D gene unclear. Germline V gene data show CDR1 as SNHLY and CDR2 as FYNNEI. V was cut by 6 bases and J by 7 bases, with 4 bases left in between. The CDR3 is 10 amino acids. CDR3 DNA: TGTGCCAGCAGGGGGAATGAGCAGTTCTTC. This encodes CASRGNEQFF.

The genes are TRBV14 and TRBJ2-5, with 8 bases that match TRBD2. Matching the DNA end better, TRBJ2-7 makes the J call doubtful. Looked up from germline, CDR1 is SGHDN and CDR2 is FVKESK. The CDR3 is 15 amino acids. The CDR3 sequence is CASRNSGSDSYEQYF. CDR3 DNA sequence: TGTGCCAGCAGAAACAGCGGGAGTGACTCCTACGAGCAGTACTTC.